The sequence of this T cell receptor (beta chain) was determined in a study of shared clonotypes between healthy human individuals. Study results and caveats: Only a few donors were included, so the genetic and exposure-history diversity represented was limited. Shared clonotypes: approximately 5.3% naive CD4, around 3.7% naive CD8, around 2.4% memory CD4, 0.4% memory CD8. Depth of sequencing was expected to influence donor clonotype sharing.

Regarding this clone: Its antigen is unknown.

Sequencing was performed with immunoSEQ multiplex PCR; in TCRdb, only in-frame clones are kept and a portion is missing. The sample has approximately 980,000 clones; approximately 80% are singletons. This CDR3 comprises 16 residues. Germline-derived CDR1 and CDR2 are SGHRS and YFSETQ. The germline V and J ends were trimmed by 3 bases and 0 bases, with 15 bases remaining between them. This TCR was sampled from a man aged 18 to 29 in good health. Sequencing was done on a sample of memory CD4+ T cells sorted from blood. As for subset: CD45RA-negative fraction. The chain has TRBV5-1 and TRBJ1-1; the D gene is possibly TRBD1 (6 bases). The CDR3 nucleotides are TGCGCCAGCAGCTCCCGGGGGGCAGGGATGAACACTGAAGCTTTCTTT. It yields the protein CASSSRGAGMNTEAFF.